The clone carrying this TCR beta chain has at least ten counts. Its antigen is not identified. Trimming shortened V by 2 bases and J by 6 bases, and 6 bases separated the two germline ends. The germline V gene encodes CDR1 MNHEY and CDR2 SVGAGI. The CDR3 covers 12 residues. The data are from a study of T cell repertoires in cytomegalovirus infection. Study context: TCR beta signatures that were public indicated CMV infection and matching HLA type.

From the reads, TCRdb called clonotypes with MiXCR, one entry per CDR3 protein. The table lists approximately 990,000 distinct CDR3 sequences, approximately 31% of them singletons. Findings and caveats of the study: Accumulated public TCR beta family frequency recognized individuals carrying CMV together with the relevant HLA. In two of eight donors, the top clonotype was HLA-C-restricted CMV-specific.

The sequence came from a human donor in good health (CMV status not recorded). Some clones in this sample may be carry-over from other donors' samples. The chain joins TRBV6-5 to TRBJ2-3; D gene ambiguous. Sequenced material: cultured CD8+ T cells from PBMCs, taken from culture after CMV antigen stimulation. CDR3 coding DNA: TGTGCCAGCAGTTACGATTCGGATACGCAGTATTTT. Translated: CASSYDSDTQYF.